The 30 T cell receptor beta chains below were found in one sample sequenced in a study of cytomegalovirus exposure and HLA in healthy donors. 60 Vbeta and 13 Jbeta primers were used in PCR. Clones were read by immunoSEQ multiplex PCR, and TCRdb kept only the in-frame ones, dropping some. The sample comprises approximately 190,000 clones, around 87% of which are singletons, and over 1% rests with the top ten. The sample comprised PBMCs. The receptor source for this set is a man aged 30 to 39 in good health and CMV-seronegative.

CDR3 DNA sequence: TGTGCCACCAGCAGAGAACACGGGTCCCGGTATGGCTACACCTTC. It codes for CATSREHGSRYGYTF. The V gene is TRBV15, the J gene TRBJ1-2; D ambiguous. The ends were cut back, 0 bases at V and 5 bases at J, with 13 bases in the middle. From germline, CDR1 is LNHNV and CDR2 YYDKDF (reference sequence). CDR3 size: 15 residues.

The J gene is TRBJ1-1, the V gene TRBV19; TRBD1 might be the D (5 bases). With 5 bases removed from V and 5 bases from J, the gap between germline ends came to 18 bases. The CDR3 runs to 15 residues. Germline V gives CDR1 LNHDA, CDR2 SQIVND (reference sequence). CDR3 in amino acids: CASSLPGGTGTEAFF. CDR3 sequence (DNA): TGTGCCAGTAGTCTTCCTGGGGGGACGGGGACTGAAGCTTTCTTT. The full variable domain, rest sourced from reference TRBV19 and TRBJ1-1, is DGGITQSPKYLFRKEGQNVTLSCEQNLNHDAMYWYRQDPGQGLRLIYYSQIVNDFQKGDIAEGYSVSREKKESFPLTVTSAQKNPTAFYLCASSLPGGTGTEAFFGQGTRLTVV.

The rearrangement joins TRBV28 to TRBJ2-5, with D maybe TRBD1 (5 bases). The CDR3 contains 14 residues. The V gene lost 2 bases and the J gene lost 1 base, with 8 bases spanning the gap. Germline values: CDR1 MDHEN, CDR2 SYDVKM. The CDR3 sequence is CASSLIDSQETQYF. CDR3 nucleotides: TGTGCCAGCAGTTTAATTGACAGCCAAGAGACCCAGTACTTC.

This sequence joins TRBV10-2 and TRBJ2-3; 9 bases align to TRBD1. The CDR3 extends over 18 amino acids. CDR1 WSHSY and CDR2 SAAADI come from the germline V gene. With V trimmed by 4 bases and J by 5 bases, 16 bases remained unmatched. The CDR3 DNA sequence: TGCGCCAGCAGTGGGCCCGGGATTGACAGGGGGTACGGAGATACGCAGTATTTT. The encoded protein is CASSGPGIDRGYGDTQYF.

The V gene is TRBV15, the J gene TRBJ1-1; possible D gene TRBD1, 5 bases. The CDR3 length is 16 residues. Trimming pared 3 bases from V and 3 bases from J, leaving 17 bases between. Per the germline V gene, CDR1 is LNHNV and CDR2 is YYDKDF (reference sequence). DNA of the CDR3: TGTGCCACCAGCAGTCTCAGGGTAGTCTTAGACACTGAAGCTTTCTTT. Encoded protein: CATSSLRVVLDTEAFF.

This chain uses TRBV19 with TRBJ2-1; maybe TRBD1 (5 bases). Germline assignment: CDR1 LNHDA and CDR2 SQIVND (reference sequence). The V and J ends lost 3 bases and 1 base respectively, with 16 bases between them. The CDR3 contains 17 residues. In nucleotides, the CDR3 is TGTGCCAGTAGTATTCCCATGACAGATGGGTCCTACAATGAGCAGTTCTTC. Amino acid sequence: CASSIPMTDGSYNEQFF.

V and J are TRBV27 and TRBJ1-5; 8 bases are shared with TRBD1. Looked up from germline, CDR1 is MNHEY and CDR2 is SMNVEV (reference sequence). V lost 2 bases to trimming and J lost 2 bases; unmatched junction nucleotides: 14. The CDR3 has 19 amino acids. In nucleotides, the CDR3 is TGTGCCAGCAGTTTAGTTGGACAGGGATCGATAGGAGGCAATCAGCCCCAGCATTTT. It specifies CASSLVGQGSIGGNQPQHF.

This chain uses TRBV4-2 with TRBJ1-2; D is ambiguous. V gave up 1 base and J gave up 3 bases, with 18 bases separating them. CDR3 length: 17 residues. In germline, CDR1 is LGHNA, CDR2 YNFKEQ. The CDR3 loop is CASSQVGGAPMDYGYTF. CDR3 bases: TGTGCCAGCAGCCAAGTAGGAGGTGCCCCCATGGACTATGGCTACACCTTC.

In this sample, this clone turned up a few times. This chain uses TRBV30 with TRBJ1-1, with D perhaps TRBD1 (5 bases). CDR1 GTSNPN and CDR2 SVGIG come from the germline V gene (reference sequence). CDR3 length: 10 amino acids. Trimming stripped 1 base from V and 12 bases from J, with 9 bases between. CDR3 loop: CAWSGQGPFF. CDR3 coding DNA: TGTGCCTGGAGTGGTCAGGGTCCTTTCTTT.

The genes are TRBV5-1 and TRBJ2-3, with TRBD2 matching 8 bases. V lost 0 bases to trimming and J lost 2 bases; unmatched junction nucleotides: 5. The CDR3 length is 16 residues. Germline V gives CDR1 SGHRS, CDR2 YFSETQ. CDR3 protein: CASSLAGTRSTDTQYF. The CDR3 region has the DNA TGCGCCAGCAGCTTGGCCGGGACTAGATCCACAGATACGCAGTATTTT.

The rearrangement uses TRBV25-1 and TRBJ2-7; 7 nucleotides match TRBD1. Trimming at V came to 6 bases and at J to 5 bases, leaving 4 bases not matched to a gene. There are 12 residues in the CDR3. Germline assignment: CDR1 MGHDK and CDR2 SYGVNS. In DNA, the CDR3 is TGTGCCAGCAGCCCACAGGGGAACGAGCAGTACTTC. The encoded protein is CASSPQGNEQYF.

The chain uses TRBV5-1 and TRBJ1-1, with 10 positions matching TRBD1. The CDR3 covers 13 residues. CDR1 is SGHRS, CDR2 YFSETQ, per germline. Germline trimming cut 9 bases from V and 3 bases from J; bases unmatched to any gene: 5. The CDR3 protein is CATQGTGDTEAFF. The CDR3 coding sequence is TGCGCCACCCAGGGGACAGGGGACACTGAAGCTTTCTTT.

The genes are TRBV28 and TRBJ1-5, with a possible D match to TRBD1 (5 bases). Looked up from germline, CDR1 is MDHEN and CDR2 is SYDVKM. V gave up 7 bases and J gave up 11 bases, with 21 bases separating them. The CDR3 totals 14 residues. The CDR3, as DNA: TGTGCCAGCACCATTCGGGGGAATCCCGGGTCCCAGCATTTT. Translated, it gives CASTIRGNPGSQHF.

This clone was observed a single time. Here the CDR3 DNA reads TGTGCCAGCAGTTACTCGGGGAGCAACTATGGCTACACCTTC. Encoded protein: CASSYSGSNYGYTF. The chain employs TRBV6-5 and TRBJ1-2; D not resolved. The CDR3 is 14 amino acids. Trimming pared 0 bases from V and 2 bases from J, leaving 7 bases between. The germline V gene encodes CDR1 MNHEY and CDR2 SVGAGI.

This sequence joins TRBV5-1 and TRBJ2-7, with 7 bases lining up with TRBD1. This CDR3 contains 14 residues. V shed 2 bases and J 5 bases; nucleotides not matched to a gene: 7. Germline CDR1 SGHRS, CDR2 YFSETQ. CDR3 region: CASSFGTAGDEQYF. Here the CDR3 DNA reads TGCGCCAGCAGCTTTGGGACAGCTGGCGACGAGCAGTACTTC. Drawing the rest from reference TRBV5-1 and TRBJ2-7, the complete variable domain is KAGVTQTPRYLIKTRGQQVTLSCSPISGHRSVSWYQQTPGQGLQFLFEYFSETQRNKGNFPGRFSGRQFSNSRSEMNVSTLELGDSALYLCASSFGTAGDEQYFGPGTRLTVT.

The CDR3 here is CASSVAGGLTNEKLFF. CDR3 DNA: TGTGCCAGCAGCGTAGCGGGGGGGCTCACTAATGAAAAACTGTTTTTT. V is TRBV9 and J is TRBJ1-4; D is perhaps TRBD1 (6 bases). V lost 0 bases, J lost 2 bases, and 11 bases lay in between. This CDR3 region has 16 residues. The germline V gene encodes CDR1 SGDLS and CDR2 YYNGEE.

This chain links TRBV10-1 with TRBJ2-3, with no clear D. V lost 1 base to trimming and J lost 3 bases, with 8 bases between them. Germline values: CDR1 WNHNN, CDR2 SYGVQD (reference sequence). The CDR3 runs 14 residues. The CDR3 reads CASSEFSVTDTQYF. For the CDR3, the DNA is TGCGCCAGCAGTGAGTTTTCCGTGACAGATACGCAGTATTTT.

The CDR3 loop reads CASTRGHEQYF. CDR3 sequence (DNA): TGTGCCAGCACCAGAGGTCACGAGCAGTACTTC. This chain joins TRBV6-5 and TRBJ2-7; D is undetermined. This CDR3 is built from 11 residues. Germline V CDR1 and CDR2: MNHEY, SVGAGI. Between the trimmed V and J ends, which lost 7 bases and 5 bases, there was a span of 9 bases.

V gene TRBV6-4 combines with J gene TRBJ2-1; 14 bases match TRBD2. This CDR3 comprises 15 residues. Germline V gene data show CDR1 as MRHNA and CDR2 as SNTAGT. V lost 5 bases and J lost 6; bases outside the gene matches: 3. The CDR3 DNA is TGTGCCAGCAGTCAGACTAGCGGGGGGGCCAATGAGCAGTTCTTC. Its translation: CASSQTSGGANEQFF.

This sequence joins TRBV4-1 and TRBJ1-2; tentatively, D is TRBD1 (5 bases). Germline loops: CDR1 MGHRA, CDR2 YSYEKL. V was cut by 4 bases and J by 8 bases, with 17 bases left in between. This CDR3 has 14 amino acids. CDR3 DNA: TGCGCCAGCAGCCGCCCGGGACTAGCGGAAGGCTACACCTTC. This gives the protein CASSRPGLAEGYTF.

The rearrangement joins TRBV5-1 to TRBJ2-5; 10 bases line up with TRBD1. This CDR3 region has 16 residues. The germline gives CDR1 SGHRS, CDR2 YFSETQ. Unmatched junction bases numbered 7, after V lost 0 bases and J lost 5 bases. The CDR3 coding sequence is TGCGCCAGCAGCTTGGATTGGACAGGGGGAGGGGAGACCCAGTACTTC. Residues: CASSLDWTGGGETQYF.

V gene TRBV4-3 combines with J gene TRBJ1-5; maybe TRBD1 (5 bases). Germline CDR1 is LGHNA and CDR2 is YSLEER. Deletions cut 0 bases from V and 4 bases from J, with 10 bases between. The CDR3 is 15 amino acids. The CDR3 DNA is TGCGCCAGCAGCCAAGACAGGGCGGCTAATCAGCCCCAGCATTTT. Encoded protein: CASSQDRAANQPQHF.

The V and J genes are TRBV28 and TRBJ1-2, with 7 positions matching TRBD1. There are 18 residues in the CDR3. Trimming removed 4 bases from V and 4 bases from J; junction bases left unmatched: 18. Germline V CDR1 and CDR2: MDHEN, SYDVKM. The CDR3 DNA is TGTGCCAGCAGTTCCTCTAGCACTACAGGGGTTTTTGTCTATGGCTACACCTTC. Amino acids: CASSSSSTTGVFVYGYTF.

The J gene is TRBJ2-3, the V gene TRBV19; D gene uncertain. The germline gives CDR1 LNHDA, CDR2 SQIVND (reference sequence). The CDR3 consists of 13 residues. V was trimmed by 7 bases and J by 2 bases, leaving 10 bases between them. CDR3 amino acids: CASTSGATDTQYF. DNA for the CDR3: TGTGCCAGTACCTCTGGAGCCACAGATACGCAGTATTTT. Filled out from reference TRBV19 and TRBJ2-3, the complete variable domain reads DGGITQSPKYLFRKEGQNVTLSCEQNLNHDAMYWYRQDPGQGLRLIYYSQIVNDFQKGDIAEGYSVSREKKESFPLTVTSAQKNPTAFYLCASTSGATDTQYFGPGTRLTVL.

The chain employs TRBV30 and TRBJ2-7; D perhaps matches TRBD2 (6 bases). The CDR3 is made up of 14 amino acids. Germline V gene data show CDR1 as GTSNPN and CDR2 as SVGIG (reference sequence). Trimming removed 3 bases from V and 4 bases from J, with 16 bases in between. The CDR3 protein is CAWRAPGVSYEQYF. The CDR3 nucleotides read TGTGCCTGGAGGGCCCCGGGAGTTTCTTACGAGCAGTACTTC.

This clone was seen once. This chain links TRBV30 with TRBJ2-5; TRBD1 matches at 7 bases. V dropped 4 bases and J dropped 5; count of bases not matched to a gene: 7. CDR1 is GTSNPN, CDR2 SVGIG, per germline (reference sequence). The CDR3 covers 13 residues. CDR3: CAWIDRAGETQYF. DNA for the CDR3: TGTGCCTGGATCGACAGGGCCGGGGAGACCCAGTACTTC.

CDR3 DNA: TGCGCCAGCAGCTTGGGGTTTCTAGCGGGAGGGAGAGACAATGAGCAGTTCTTC. Amino acids: CASSLGFLAGGRDNEQFF. This rearrangement joins TRBV5-1 to TRBJ2-1; 12 bases match TRBD2. CDR3 length: 18 amino acids. Looked up from germline, CDR1 is SGHRS and CDR2 is YFSETQ. The V and J ends lost 0 bases and 5 bases, in that order; junction bases with no gene match: 9.

This clone has a single count. The V call is TRBV25-1, the J call TRBJ2-3, with D tentatively TRBD1 (6 bases). There are 15 residues in the CDR3. In germline, CDR1 is MGHDK, CDR2 SYGVNS. Trimming shortened V by 3 bases and J by 4 bases, and 14 bases separated the two germline ends. The CDR3 loop is CASSDTQGRSDTQYF. CDR3 DNA: TGTGCCAGCAGTGATACACAGGGTCGATCAGATACGCAGTATTTT.

The rearrangement uses TRBV5-1 and TRBJ1-4; 11 positions agree with TRBD1. With 4 bases clipped from V and 4 bases from J, the junction kept 6 bases outside the gene matches. CDR1 is SGHRS, CDR2 YFSETQ, per germline. The CDR3 spans 16 residues. The CDR3 sequence is CASSPDRGPGNEKLFF. The CDR3 DNA reads as TGCGCCAGCAGCCCGGACAGGGGGCCGGGTAATGAAAAACTGTTTTTT.

The V and J genes are TRBV10-3 and TRBJ1-2; 11 bases fit TRBD1. The CDR3 consists of 14 residues. After removal of 3 bases from V and 7 bases from J, the junction contained 4 bases not matched to a gene. Germline V lookup: CDR1 ENHRY, CDR2 SYGVKD. The CDR3 loop reads CAISDRTGGFGYTF. Here the CDR3 DNA reads TGTGCCATCAGTGACCGGACAGGGGGCTTTGGCTACACCTTC.